The 12 T cell receptor beta chains listed next were all sequenced from one sample in a study of T cells in Graves' hyperthyroidism and ophthalmopathy. Amplified TCR beta CDR3 regions came from RNA transcripts. Using the HTBI primer set, a first-round RT-PCR was run on the TCR CDR3. Using its own MiXCR run on the multiplex PCR reads, TCRdb lists one record per CDR3 protein. The sample includes roughly 170,000 distinct CDR3 sequences, over 15% of them seen just once. Sequencing was carried out using blood. The receptor source for this set is a woman aged 50 to 65 with Graves' hyperthyroidism.

This clonotype was picked up many times. The V call is TRBV6-1, the J call TRBJ1-2, with unresolved D. This CDR3 region has 11 residues. Germline lookup yields CDR1 MNHNS and CDR2 SASEGT. V was pared by 5 bases and J by 8 bases, with 9 bases between. CDR3: CASSKDLGYTF. The CDR3 DNA is TGTGCCAGCAGTAAGGATCTGGGCTACACCTTC.

Only a few counts were recorded for this clonotype. The chain links TRBV18 to TRBJ2-3; D not certain. There are 15 residues in the CDR3. Germline V gene data show CDR1 as KGHSH and CDR2 as LQKENI. The V and J ends lost 4 bases and 0 bases respectively, with 11 bases between them. CDR3 nucleotide sequence: TGTGCCAGCTCACTTGACTTCGCTAGCACAGATACGCAGTATTTT. Protein sequence: CASSLDFASTDTQYF.

This clonotype was observed many times. The V gene is TRBV13, the J gene TRBJ2-7, with D perhaps matching TRBD1 (5 bases). Germline assignment: CDR1 PRHDT and CDR2 FYEKMQ (reference sequence). The CDR3 covers 15 residues. V was trimmed by 1 base and J by 0 bases, leaving 10 bases between them. The CDR3 is CASSLAGLSSYEQYF. Here the CDR3 DNA reads TGTGCCAGCAGCTTAGCAGGGCTGAGCTCCTACGAGCAGTACTTC.

This sequence joins TRBV27 and TRBJ1-6; 8 nucleotides agree with TRBD1. The trim removed 10 bases at V and 3 bases at J, leaving 8 bases unmatched. CDR3 size: 15 residues. Germline V gene data show CDR1 as MNHEY and CDR2 as SMNVEV (reference sequence). The CDR3: CATKGQGLYNSPLHF. The CDR3, as DNA: TGTGCCACAAAAGGACAGGGACTCTATAATTCACCCCTCCACTTT.

The table lists this clonotype with many counts. This chain links TRBV7-2 with TRBJ2-3; TRBD2 aligns across 12 bases. The germline V gene has CDR1 SGHTA and CDR2 FQGNSA. The CDR3 has 18 residues. The V segment lost 1 base and the J segment 4 bases; nucleotides outside the gene matches: 9. In nucleotides, the CDR3 is TGTGCCAGCAGCTTAGGGGGGCTAGCGGGGGGGCTTTCAGATACGCAGTATTTT. This encodes CASSLGGLAGGLSDTQYF.

This clonotype is deemed large. This sequence joins TRBV3-1 and TRBJ1-5; no definite D call. Trimming stripped 4 bases from V and 5 bases from J, with 15 bases between. The CDR3 is 15 residues long. CDR1 and CDR2 (germline): LGHDT, YNNKEL (reference sequence). The CDR3, as DNA: TGTGCCAGCAGCCCCGACTGGCGGATCGATCAGCCCCAGCATTTT. Amino acids: CASSPDWRIDQPQHF. Full variable domain (rest looked up from reference TRBV3-1 and TRBJ1-5): DTAVSQTPKYLVTQMGNDKSIKCEQNLGHDTMYWYKQDSKKFLKIMFSYNNKELIINETVPNRFSPKSPDKAHLNLHINSLELGDSAVYFCASSPDWRIDQPQHFGDGTRLSIL.

This chain links TRBV18 with TRBJ1-1; possibly TRBD1 for D (6 bases). The CDR3 consists of 15 residues. Germline V gene sequence: CDR1 KGHSH, CDR2 LQKENI. V lost 1 base to trimming and J lost 4 bases, with 13 bases between them. DNA of the CDR3: TGTGCCAGCTCACCACTTTCAGGGGCTTTCACTGAAGCTTTCTTT. This codes for CASSPLSGAFTEAFF.

V gene TRBV19 combines with J gene TRBJ1-1, with D possibly matching TRBD1 (5 bases). Trimming took 7 bases from V and 0 from J, leaving 27 bases between them. CDR1 is LNHDA, CDR2 SQIVND, per germline (reference sequence). The CDR3 length is 19 residues. CDR3 in amino acids: CASNEAGPTGEGMNTEAFF. As DNA, the CDR3 is TGTGCCAGTAATGAGGCAGGCCCCACGGGGGAGGGGATGAACACTGAAGCTTTCTTT.

This clonotype was recorded many times. The genes are TRBV3-1 and TRBJ2-3, with a possible D match to TRBD1 (5 bases). With 2 bases removed from V and 3 bases from J, the gap between germline ends came to 15 bases. The germline V gene encodes CDR1 LGHDT and CDR2 YNNKEL (reference sequence). The CDR3 length is 16 residues. CDR3 sequence (DNA): TGTGCCAGCAGCCAATTGGGGCCCACAGCGACAGATACGCAGTATTTT. Translating it yields CASSQLGPTATDTQYF.

This clonotype was detected only a few times. A much larger clonotype is one base distant, so this may be a read error. This chain connects TRBV27 to TRBJ1-4; D is unresolved. From germline, CDR1 is MNHEY and CDR2 SMNVEV (reference sequence). Trimming cost V 6 bases and J 0 bases, with 11 bases left between them. The length of the CDR3 is 15 residues. Here the CDR3 DNA reads TGTGCCAGCAGCCCTTCAAGGGCAACTAATGAAAAACTGTTTTTT. Translated, it gives CASSPSRATNEKLFF.

This clonotype has a count of ten or more. V and J are TRBV19 and TRBJ2-1, with a tentative D call TRBD1 (6 bases). Trimming removed 4 bases from V and 0 bases from J, with 13 bases in between. Per germline, CDR1 LNHDA and CDR2 SQIVND (reference sequence). The CDR3 has 16 residues. DNA for the CDR3: TGTGCCAGTAGTAGAATACAGGGACCCTCCTACAATGAGCAGTTCTTC. Protein product: CASSRIQGPSYNEQFF. Full variable domain (remainder filled in from reference TRBV19 and TRBJ2-1): DGGITQSPKYLFRKEGQNVTLSCEQNLNHDAMYWYRQDPGQGLRLIYYSQIVNDFQKGDIAEGYSVSREKKESFPLTVTSAQKNPTAFYLCASSRIQGPSYNEQFFGPGTRLTVL.

The rearrangement links TRBV19 to TRBJ2-7; TRBD1 might be the D (5 bases). This CDR3 is 13 amino acids long. Trimming took off 5 bases at V and 2 bases at J, with 10 bases between the two ends. Germline CDR1 reads LNHDA; CDR2 reads SQIVND (reference sequence). The CDR3 spells CASSLPGTYEQYF. CDR3 DNA sequence: TGTGCCAGTAGTCTTCCAGGGACCTACGAGCAGTACTTC.